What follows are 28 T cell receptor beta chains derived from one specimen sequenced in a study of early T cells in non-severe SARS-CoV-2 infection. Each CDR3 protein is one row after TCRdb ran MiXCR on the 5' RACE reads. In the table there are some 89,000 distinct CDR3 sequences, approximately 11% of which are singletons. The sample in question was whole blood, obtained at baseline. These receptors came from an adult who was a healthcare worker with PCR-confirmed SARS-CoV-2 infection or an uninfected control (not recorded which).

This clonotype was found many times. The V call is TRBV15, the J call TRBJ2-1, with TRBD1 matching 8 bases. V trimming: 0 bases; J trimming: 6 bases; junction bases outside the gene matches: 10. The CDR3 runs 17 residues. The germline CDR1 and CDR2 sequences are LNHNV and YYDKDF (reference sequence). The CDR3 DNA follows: TGTGCCACCAGCAGAGAGCTCTCCGGGACAGGTCTCAATGAGCAGTTCTTC. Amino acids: CATSRELSGTGLNEQFF. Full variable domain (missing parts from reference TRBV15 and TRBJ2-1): DAMVIQNPRYQVTQFGKPVTLSCSQTLNHNVMYWYQQKSSQAPKLLFHYYDKDFNNEADTPDNFQSRRPNTSFCFLDIRSPGLGDTAMYLCATSRELSGTGLNEQFFGPGTRLTVL.

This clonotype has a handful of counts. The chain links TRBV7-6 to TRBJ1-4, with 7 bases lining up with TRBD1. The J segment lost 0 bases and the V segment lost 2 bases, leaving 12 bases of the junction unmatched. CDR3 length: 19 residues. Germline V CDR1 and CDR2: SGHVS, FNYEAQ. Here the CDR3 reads CASSLNPPQGVATNEKLFF. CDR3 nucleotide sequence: TGTGCCAGCAGCTTAAACCCTCCGCAGGGGGTTGCAACTAATGAAAAACTGTTTTTT.

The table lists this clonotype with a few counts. In DNA form, the CDR3 reads TGTGCTAGTGGTTTGGGACAGTCAGAAGAGACCCAGTACTTC. It yields the protein CASGLGQSEETQYF. The chain recombines TRBV12-5 with TRBJ2-5; tentative D call: TRBD1 (5 bases). The CDR3 is made up of 14 amino acids. V gave up 1 base and J gave up 3 bases, with 9 bases separating them. Germline V gives CDR1 LGHNT, CDR2 FRNRAP.

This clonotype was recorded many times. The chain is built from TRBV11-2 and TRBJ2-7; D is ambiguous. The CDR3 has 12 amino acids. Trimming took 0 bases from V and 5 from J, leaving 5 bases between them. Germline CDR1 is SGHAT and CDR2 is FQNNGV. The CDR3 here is CASSLEQNEQYF. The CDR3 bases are TGTGCCAGCAGCTTAGAACAGAACGAGCAGTACTTC.

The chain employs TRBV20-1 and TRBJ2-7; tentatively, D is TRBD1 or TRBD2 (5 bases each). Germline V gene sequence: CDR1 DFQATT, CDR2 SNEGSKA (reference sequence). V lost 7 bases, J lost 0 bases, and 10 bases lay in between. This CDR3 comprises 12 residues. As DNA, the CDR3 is TGCAGTGGGGACCTACTCTCCTACGAGCAGTACTTC. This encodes CSGDLLSYEQYF.

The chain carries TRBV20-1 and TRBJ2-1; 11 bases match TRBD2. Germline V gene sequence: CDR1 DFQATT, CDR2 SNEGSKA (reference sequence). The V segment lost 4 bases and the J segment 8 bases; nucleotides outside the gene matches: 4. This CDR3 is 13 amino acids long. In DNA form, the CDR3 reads TGCAGTGCTACCGGGACTAGCGGAGATGAGCAGTTCTTC. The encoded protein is CSATGTSGDEQFF.

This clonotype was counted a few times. The CDR3 here is CASSLAKGYNEQFF. In DNA form, the CDR3 reads TGTGCCAGCAGCTTAGCGAAAGGGTACAATGAGCAGTTCTTC. The chain combines TRBV7-2 with TRBJ2-1; D call uncertain. The CDR3 is 14 amino acids. Germline values: CDR1 SGHTA, CDR2 FQGNSA. V was clipped by 0 bases and J by 4 bases, with 7 bases between them. Full variable domain (remainder filled in from reference TRBV7-2 and TRBJ2-1): GAGVSQSPSNKVTEKGKDVELRCDPISGHTALYWYRQSLGQGLEFLIYFQGNSAPDKSGLPSDRFSAERTGGSVSTLTIQRTQQEDSAVYLCASSLAKGYNEQFFGPGTRLTVL.

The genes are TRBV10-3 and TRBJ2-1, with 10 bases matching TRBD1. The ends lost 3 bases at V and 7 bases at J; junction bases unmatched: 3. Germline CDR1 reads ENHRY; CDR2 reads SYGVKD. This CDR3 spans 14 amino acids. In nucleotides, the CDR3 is TGTGCCATCAGTGACCGGACAGGGGGAAATGAGCAGTTCTTC. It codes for CAISDRTGGNEQFF.

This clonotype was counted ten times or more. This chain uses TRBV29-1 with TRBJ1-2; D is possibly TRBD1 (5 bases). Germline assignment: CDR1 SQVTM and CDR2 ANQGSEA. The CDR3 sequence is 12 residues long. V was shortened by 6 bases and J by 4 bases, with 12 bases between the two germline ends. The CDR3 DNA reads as TGCAGCGTGGACGACAGCCCCTATGGCTACACCTTC. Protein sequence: CSVDDSPYGYTF.

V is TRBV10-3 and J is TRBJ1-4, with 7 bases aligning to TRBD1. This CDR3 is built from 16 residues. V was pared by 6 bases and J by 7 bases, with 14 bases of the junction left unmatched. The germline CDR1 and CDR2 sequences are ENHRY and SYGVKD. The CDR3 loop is CAIRKNPRDSSEKLFF. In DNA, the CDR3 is TGTGCCATCAGGAAGAACCCGCGGGACAGCTCTGAAAAACTGTTTTTT.

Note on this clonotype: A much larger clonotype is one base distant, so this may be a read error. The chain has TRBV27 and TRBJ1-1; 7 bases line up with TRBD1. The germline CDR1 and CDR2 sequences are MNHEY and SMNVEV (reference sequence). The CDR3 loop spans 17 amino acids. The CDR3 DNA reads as TGTGCCAACAGTCTTCGACAGGGAGGGCGCGTGAACACTGAAGCTTTCTTT. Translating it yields CANSLRQGGRVNTEAFF.

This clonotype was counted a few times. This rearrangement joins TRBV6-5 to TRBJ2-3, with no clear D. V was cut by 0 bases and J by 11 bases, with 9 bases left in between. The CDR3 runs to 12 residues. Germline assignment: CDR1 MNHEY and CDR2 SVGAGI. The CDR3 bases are TGTGCCAGCAGTTACTCGAAGGGTAGGCAGTATTTT. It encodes CASSYSKGRQYF.

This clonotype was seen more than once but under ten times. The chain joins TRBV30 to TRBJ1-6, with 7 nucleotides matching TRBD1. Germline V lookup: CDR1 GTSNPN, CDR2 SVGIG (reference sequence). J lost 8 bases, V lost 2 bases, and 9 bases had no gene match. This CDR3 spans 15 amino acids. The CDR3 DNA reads TGTGCCTGGAGTCGGACCGGGACAGTGCATTCACCCCTCCACTTT. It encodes CAWSRTGTVHSPLHF.

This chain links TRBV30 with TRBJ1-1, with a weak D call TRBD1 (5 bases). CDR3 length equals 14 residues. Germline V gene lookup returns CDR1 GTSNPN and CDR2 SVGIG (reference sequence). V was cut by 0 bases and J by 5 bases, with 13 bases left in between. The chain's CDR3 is CAWSVRREGTEAFF. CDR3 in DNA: TGTGCCTGGAGTGTACGGAGGGAGGGGACTGAAGCTTTCTTT. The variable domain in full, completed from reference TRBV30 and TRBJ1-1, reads SQTIHQWPATLVQPVGSPLSLECTVEGTSNPNLYWYRQAAGRGLQLLFYSVGIGQISSEVPQNLSASRPQDRQFILSSKKLLLSDSGFYLCAWSVRREGTEAFFGQGTRLTVV.

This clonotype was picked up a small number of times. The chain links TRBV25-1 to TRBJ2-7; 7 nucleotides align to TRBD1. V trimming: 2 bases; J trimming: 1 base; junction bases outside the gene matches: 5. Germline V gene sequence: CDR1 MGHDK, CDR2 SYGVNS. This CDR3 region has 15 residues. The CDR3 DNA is TGTGCCAGCAGTGAAGAAGGGACAGCTTCCTACGAGCAGTACTTC. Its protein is CASSEEGTASYEQYF.

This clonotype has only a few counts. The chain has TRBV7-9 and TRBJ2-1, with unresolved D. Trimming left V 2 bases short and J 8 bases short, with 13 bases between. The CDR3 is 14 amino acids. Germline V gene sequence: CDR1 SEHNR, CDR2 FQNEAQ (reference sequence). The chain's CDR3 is CASSLSYLSDEQFF. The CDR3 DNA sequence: TGTGCCAGCAGCTTATCGTATCTATCGGATGAGCAGTTCTTC.

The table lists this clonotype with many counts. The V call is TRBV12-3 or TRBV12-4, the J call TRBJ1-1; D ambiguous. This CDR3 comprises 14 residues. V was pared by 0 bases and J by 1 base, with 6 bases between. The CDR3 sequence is CASSLAEGNTEAFF. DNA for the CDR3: TGTGCCAGCAGTTTAGCGGAGGGGAACACTGAAGCTTTCTTT.

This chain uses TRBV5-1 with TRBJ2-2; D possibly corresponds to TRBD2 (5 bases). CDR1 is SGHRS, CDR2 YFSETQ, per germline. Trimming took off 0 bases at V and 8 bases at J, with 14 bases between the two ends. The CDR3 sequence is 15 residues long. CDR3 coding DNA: TGCGCCAGCAGCTTGGAGCTAGCCCTGGGTGGGGAGCTGTTTTTT. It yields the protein CASSLELALGGELFF.

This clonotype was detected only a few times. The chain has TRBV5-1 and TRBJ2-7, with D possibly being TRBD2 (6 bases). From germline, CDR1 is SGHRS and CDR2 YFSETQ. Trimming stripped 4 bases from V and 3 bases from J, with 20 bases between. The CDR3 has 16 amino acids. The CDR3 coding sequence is TGCGCCAGCAGCGTCACTTCGGGGGTCCCGTTCTACGAGCAGTACTTC. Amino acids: CASSVTSGVPFYEQYF.

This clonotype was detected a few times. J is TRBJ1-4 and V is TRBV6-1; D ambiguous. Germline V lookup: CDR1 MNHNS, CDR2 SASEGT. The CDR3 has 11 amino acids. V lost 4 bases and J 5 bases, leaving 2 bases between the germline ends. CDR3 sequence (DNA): TGTGCCAGCAGTGTGAATGAAAAACTGTTTTTT. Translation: CASSVNEKLFF.

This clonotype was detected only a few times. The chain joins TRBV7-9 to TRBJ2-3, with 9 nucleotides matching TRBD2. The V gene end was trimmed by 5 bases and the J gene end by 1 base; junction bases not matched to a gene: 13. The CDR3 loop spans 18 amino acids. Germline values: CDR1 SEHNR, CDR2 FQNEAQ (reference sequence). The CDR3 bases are TGTGCCAGCAGCCGCTTGGGGAGGACTAGCGAGGGCACAGATACGCAGTATTTT. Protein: CASSRLGRTSEGTDTQYF.

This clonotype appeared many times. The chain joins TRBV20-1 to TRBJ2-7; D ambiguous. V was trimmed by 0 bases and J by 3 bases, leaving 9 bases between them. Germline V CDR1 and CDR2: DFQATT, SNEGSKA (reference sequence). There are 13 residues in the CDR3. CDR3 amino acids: CSARDLTRYEQYF. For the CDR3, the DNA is TGCAGTGCTAGAGATCTAACACGCTACGAGCAGTACTTC.

CDR3 protein: CASSPGHPGGFGYTF. CDR3 bases: TGCGCCAGCAGCCCCGGACACCCTGGAGGATTTGGCTACACCTTC. The rearrangement uses TRBV5-1 and TRBJ1-2, with D possibly TRBD1 on 5 matching bases. CDR1 is SGHRS and CDR2 is YFSETQ in the germline V gene. The CDR3 consists of 15 residues. Trimming took 4 bases from V and 7 from J, leaving 20 bases between them.

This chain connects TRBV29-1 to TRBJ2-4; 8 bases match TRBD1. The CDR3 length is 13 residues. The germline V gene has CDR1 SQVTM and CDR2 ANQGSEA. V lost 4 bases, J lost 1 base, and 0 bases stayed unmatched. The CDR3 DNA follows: TGCAGCGTTGGGACAGGGGCCAAAAACATTCAGTACTTC. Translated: CSVGTGAKNIQYF.

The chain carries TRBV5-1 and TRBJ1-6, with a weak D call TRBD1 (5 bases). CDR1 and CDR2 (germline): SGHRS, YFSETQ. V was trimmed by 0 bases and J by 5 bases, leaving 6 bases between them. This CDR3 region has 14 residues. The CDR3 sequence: CASSLEGNNSPLHF. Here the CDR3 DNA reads TGCGCCAGCAGCTTGGAGGGGAATAATTCACCCCTCCACTTT.

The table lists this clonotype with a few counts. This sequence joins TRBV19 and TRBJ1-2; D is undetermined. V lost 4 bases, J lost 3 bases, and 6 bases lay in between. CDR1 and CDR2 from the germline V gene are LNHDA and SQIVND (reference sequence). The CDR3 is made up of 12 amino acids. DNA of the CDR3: TGTGCCAGTAGTAGGCAGGACTATGGCTACACCTTC. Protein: CASSRQDYGYTF.

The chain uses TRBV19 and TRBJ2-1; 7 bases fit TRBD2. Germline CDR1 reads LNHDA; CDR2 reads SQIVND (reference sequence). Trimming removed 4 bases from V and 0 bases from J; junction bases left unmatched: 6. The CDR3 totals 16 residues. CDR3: CASSRIGGSSYNEQFF. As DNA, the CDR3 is TGTGCCAGTAGTAGGATCGGGGGGAGCTCCTACAATGAGCAGTTCTTC.

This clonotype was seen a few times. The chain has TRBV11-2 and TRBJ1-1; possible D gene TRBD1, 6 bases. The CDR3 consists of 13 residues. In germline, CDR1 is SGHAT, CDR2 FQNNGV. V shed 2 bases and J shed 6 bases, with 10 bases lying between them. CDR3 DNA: TGTGCCAGCAGCTTATCTACAGGGTCTGAAGCTTTCTTT. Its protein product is CASSLSTGSEAFF.